This TCR beta chain was sequenced for a study of blood T cell repertoires in COVID-19. Study background: T cells, B-cell-depleted T cells, or PBMCs supplied cDNA or gDNA.

CDR3 length: 16 residues. Trimming took 2 bases from V and 10 from J; bases not matched to a gene: 9. Germline V gives CDR1 SGHTA, CDR2 FQGTGA. Sequenced by immunoSEQ multiplex PCR; TCRdb stores in-frame clones only, minus some. Of some 140,000 clones listed, roughly 83% were seen once; the top ten hold 9% to 14%. Recruited during active infection, patients (from Seattle) were subsequently followed longitudinally. This TCR was sampled from a woman aged 55-69 years with COVID-19, enrolled during active disease. V and J are TRBV7-3 and TRBJ2-1; 12 bases agree with TRBD2. The sequenced sample was peripheral blood. Here the CDR3 reads CASSLWASGRAGEQFF. The CDR3 bases are TGTGCCAGCAGCTTATGGGCTAGCGGGAGGGCTGGGGAGCAGTTCTTC. Based on the CDR3 plus reference TRBV7-3 and TRBJ2-1, the full variable domain is GAGVSQTPSNKVTEKGKYVELRCDPISGHTALYWYRQSLGQGPEFLIYFQGTGAADDSGLPNDRFFAVRPEGSVSTLKIQRTERGDSAVYLCASSLWASGRAGEQFFGPGTRLTVL.